This T cell receptor beta chain was captured in a study of blood T cell repertoires in COVID-19. Trimming left V 10 bases short and J 8 bases short, with 17 bases between. The CDR3 runs 13 residues. Per germline, CDR1 MNHEY and CDR2 SVGAGI. The repertoire was sequenced with immunoSEQ multiplex PCR; TCRdb's copy has only in-frame clones and lacks some. This table has fewer than 350,000 clones, nearly 90% appearing once. The chain has TRBV6-5 and TRBJ2-2; a weak D match, TRBD2 (6 bases). The TCR originated in a woman in her thirties who had recovered from COVID-19. Input material: PBMCs or T cells enriched from blood (not recorded which). The CDR3 coding sequence is TGTGCCACCCCCCCGGTGCGGGGTGGGGAGCTGTTTTTT. Protein: CATPPVRGGELFF.